This is a list of T cell receptor beta chains from one sample in a study of blood T cell repertoires in COVID-19. TCRdb's copy holds only in-frame clones and misses some; the assay was immunoSEQ multiplex PCR. In the table there are about 180,000 clones, roughly four fifths of which are singletons. The sequenced material came from peripheral blood. All receptors come from a woman aged 70-85 years with COVID-19, enrolled during active disease. Both conserved end residues are part of each CDR3. D genes are given only for firm matches. Size is stated for part of the rows, as once, few or many counts, or as a class when the clone is expanded.

clone size: .; CDR3 length: 13; D gene: .; V gene: TRBV10-2; J gene: TRBJ1-5; CDR3 protein: CASSGTRGQPQHF; CDR3 DNA: TGCGCCAGCAGTGGCACCAGGGGACAGCCCCAGCATTTT
clone size: .; CDR3 length: 15; D gene: TRBD1; V gene: TRBV29-1; J gene: TRBJ2-7; CDR3 protein: CSVTRRTGGEYEQYF; CDR3 DNA: TGCAGCGTTACTCGGAGGACAGGGGGTGAATACGAGCAGTACTTC
clone size: .; CDR3 length: 13; D gene: .; V gene: TRBV6-5; J gene: TRBJ1-1; CDR3 protein: CASSRQRNTEAFF; CDR3 DNA: TGTGCCAGCAGTCGACAGAGGAACACTGAAGCTTTCTTT
clone size: few; CDR3 length: 16; D gene: .; V gene: TRBV5-1; J gene: TRBJ2-5; CDR3 protein: CASRGGGAGIEETQYF; CDR3 DNA: TGCGCCAGCAGAGGGGGAGGGGCAGGGATAGAAGAGACCCAGTACTTC
clone size: .; CDR3 length: 15; D gene: TRBD2; V gene: TRBV5-4; J gene: TRBJ2-2; CDR3 protein: CATPGREGNTGELFF; CDR3 DNA: TGTGCCACCCCTGGACGGGAGGGGAACACCGGGGAGCTGTTTTTT
clone size: .; CDR3 length: 14; D gene: TRBD2; V gene: TRBV11-1; J gene: TRBJ2-1; CDR3 protein: CASMPGGGRSEQFF; CDR3 DNA: TGTGCCAGCATGCCCGGGGGGGGACGTAGTGAGCAGTTCTTC
clone size: few; CDR3 length: 13; D gene: .; V gene: TRBV18; J gene: TRBJ2-7; CDR3 protein: CASSPGNSYEQYF; CDR3 DNA: TGTGCCAGCTCACCCGGGAACTCCTACGAGCAGTACTTC
clone size: .; CDR3 length: 14; D gene: .; V gene: TRBV30; J gene: TRBJ2-2; CDR3 protein: CAWKQGMWPGELFF; CDR3 DNA: TGTGCCTGGAAACAGGGCATGTGGCCCGGGGAGCTGTTTTTT
clone size: .; CDR3 length: 14; D gene: .; V gene: TRBV5-1; J gene: TRBJ1-1; CDR3 protein: CASSLGAENTEAFF; CDR3 DNA: TGCGCCAGCAGCTTGGGCGCGGAGAACACTGAAGCTTTCTTT
clone size: .; CDR3 length: 18; D gene: .; V gene: TRBV6-1; J gene: TRBJ2-1; CDR3 protein: CASSEPNKRTISYNEQFF; CDR3 DNA: TGTGCCAGCAGTGAACCCAACAAGCGGACCATCTCCTACAATGAGCAGTTCTTC
clone size: once; CDR3 length: 15; D gene: TRBD1; V gene: TRBV30; J gene: TRBJ1-4; CDR3 protein: CAWSAKDRGREKLFF; CDR3 DNA: TGTGCCTGGAGTGCCAAGGACAGGGGGAGGGAAAAACTGTTTTTT
clone size: few; CDR3 length: 16; D gene: .; V gene: TRBV5-5; J gene: TRBJ1-5; CDR3 protein: CASSLVASYSNQPQHF; CDR3 DNA: TGTGCCAGCAGCTTGGTGGCAAGTTATAGCAATCAGCCCCAGCATTTT
clone size: .; CDR3 length: 16; D gene: TRBD2; V gene: TRBV5-1; J gene: TRBJ2-2; CDR3 protein: CASSSGTSGRNGELFF; CDR3 DNA: TGCGCCAGCAGCAGCGGGACTAGCGGGAGGAACGGGGAGCTGTTTTTT
clone size: .; CDR3 length: 13; D gene: .; V gene: TRBV7-2; J gene: TRBJ2-5; CDR3 protein: CASSLQGPETQYF; CDR3 DNA: TGTGCCAGCAGCTTGCAGGGGCCAGAGACCCAGTACTTC
clone size: .; CDR3 length: 13; D gene: TRBD1; V gene: TRBV28; J gene: TRBJ1-2; CDR3 protein: CASSSTGGLGYTF; CDR3 DNA: TGTGCCAGCTCGTCTACAGGGGGACTTGGCTACACCTTC
clone size: once; CDR3 length: 16; D gene: TRBD1; V gene: TRBV2; J gene: TRBJ1-5; CDR3 protein: CASSEGGPGTGRTQHF; CDR3 DNA: TGTGCCAGCAGTGAAGGGGGCCCCGGGACAGGTCGAACCCAGCATTTT
clone size: once; CDR3 length: 13; D gene: TRBD2; V gene: TRBV19; J gene: TRBJ2-1; CDR3 protein: CASSIDRGDEQFF; CDR3 DNA: TGTGCCAGTAGTATAGATCGGGGGGATGAGCAGTTCTTC
clone size: .; CDR3 length: 21; D gene: TRBD2; V gene: TRBV6-1; J gene: TRBJ2-1; CDR3 protein: CASSEEGLVAGGTRSYNEQFF; CDR3 DNA: TGTGCCAGCAGTGAAGAAGGTTTGGTAGCGGGAGGCACCCGCTCCTACAATGAGCAGTTCTTC
clone size: .; CDR3 length: 14; D gene: TRBD1; V gene: TRBV18; J gene: TRBJ1-1; CDR3 protein: CASSPLQGSTEAFF; CDR3 DNA: TGTGCCAGCTCACCTCTACAGGGGTCCACTGAAGCTTTCTTT
clone size: .; CDR3 length: 14; D gene: TRBD1; V gene: TRBV6-5; J gene: TRBJ1-1; CDR3 protein: CASVDRGMNTEAFF; CDR3 DNA: TGTGCCAGCGTGGACAGGGGAATGAACACTGAAGCTTTCTTT
clone size: .; CDR3 length: 15; D gene: TRBD2; V gene: TRBV7-6; J gene: TRBJ2-1; CDR3 protein: CASSSGLASYNEQFF; CDR3 DNA: TGTGCCAGCAGCTCGGGACTAGCCTCCTACAATGAGCAGTTCTTC
clone size: .; CDR3 length: 15; D gene: .; V gene: TRBV7-5; J gene: TRBJ2-7; CDR3 protein: CARSDTSGDPYEQYF; CDR3 DNA: TGTGCCAGAAGCGACACTAGCGGGGATCCCTACGAGCAGTACTTC
clone size: .; CDR3 length: 15; D gene: .; V gene: TRBV6-4; J gene: TRBJ1-2; CDR3 protein: CASRGTGLANYGYTF; CDR3 DNA: TGTGCCAGCAGGGGAACAGGGTTAGCTAACTATGGCTACACCTTC
clone size: .; CDR3 length: 13; D gene: TRBD1; V gene: TRBV30; J gene: TRBJ1-2; CDR3 protein: CAWSYTGARGYTF; CDR3 DNA: TGTGCCTGGAGTTACACAGGGGCCCGAGGCTACACCTTC
clone size: .; CDR3 length: 14; D gene: .; V gene: TRBV5-4; J gene: TRBJ2-7; CDR3 protein: CASLQAPTSYEQYF; CDR3 DNA: TGTGCCAGCCTCCAAGCCCCAACTTCCTACGAGCAGTACTTC
clone size: .; CDR3 length: 14; D gene: .; V gene: TRBV27; J gene: TRBJ2-5; CDR3 protein: CASSSGGTQETQYF; CDR3 DNA: TGTGCCAGCAGTTCTGGAGGGACCCAAGAGACCCAGTACTTC
clone size: once; CDR3 length: 11; D gene: .; V gene: TRBV21-1; J gene: TRBJ1-4; CDR3 protein: CASSEEEKLFF; CDR3 DNA: TGTGCCAGCAGTGAGGAGGAAAAACTGTTTTTT
clone size: .; CDR3 length: 14; D gene: .; V gene: TRBV5-1; J gene: TRBJ2-3; CDR3 protein: CASSYSASTDTQYF; CDR3 DNA: TGCGCCAGCAGTTATAGCGCTAGCACAGATACGCAGTATTTT
clone size: once; CDR3 length: 15; D gene: TRBD2; V gene: TRBV19; J gene: TRBJ2-1; CDR3 protein: CASSIWASGVGEQFF; CDR3 DNA: TGTGCCAGTAGTATATGGGCTAGCGGGGTTGGGGAGCAGTTCTTC
clone size: .; CDR3 length: 15; D gene: .; V gene: TRBV24-1; J gene: TRBJ2-7; CDR3 protein: CATSASSGGRYEQYF; CDR3 DNA: TGTGCCACCAGTGCCTCATCAGGGGGGCGCTACGAGCAGTACTTC
clone size: .; CDR3 length: 15; D gene: .; V gene: TRBV2; J gene: TRBJ1-6; CDR3 protein: CASTYRQRGNSPLHF; CDR3 DNA: TGTGCCAGCACTTACCGACAGAGGGGGAATTCACCCCTCCACTTT
clone size: .; CDR3 length: 16; D gene: .; V gene: TRBV30; J gene: TRBJ2-2; CDR3 protein: CAWRYGGLPKTGELFF; CDR3 DNA: TGTGCCTGGAGATACGGAGGCCTCCCCAAAACCGGGGAGCTGTTTTTT
clone size: .; CDR3 length: 16; D gene: .; V gene: TRBV6-5; J gene: TRBJ1-3; CDR3 protein: CASSSEGVGNGNTIYF; CDR3 DNA: TGTGCCAGCAGTTCTGAGGGTGTGGGCAATGGAAACACCATATATTTT
clone size: .; CDR3 length: 16; D gene: .; V gene: TRBV28; J gene: TRBJ2-5; CDR3 protein: CASSLKEGRLGKTQYF; CDR3 DNA: TGTGCCAGCAGTTTGAAGGAGGGGCGACTAGGGAAGACCCAGTACTTC
clone size: .; CDR3 length: 13; D gene: .; V gene: TRBV7-3; J gene: TRBJ2-3; CDR3 protein: CASSSYWTDTQYF; CDR3 DNA: TGTGCCAGCAGCTCCTACTGGACAGATACGCAGTATTTT
clone size: .; CDR3 length: 17; D gene: .; V gene: TRBV28; J gene: TRBJ1-1; CDR3 protein: CASNAPAARGPNTEAFF; CDR3 DNA: TGTGCCAGCAATGCGCCCGCCGCTCGGGGTCCTAACACTGAAGCTTTCTTT
clone size: .; CDR3 length: 13; D gene: .; V gene: TRBV12-3/TRBV12-4; J gene: TRBJ1-2; CDR3 protein: CASSLSSNYGYTF; CDR3 DNA: TGTGCCAGCAGTTTATCGAGTAACTATGGCTACACCTTC
clone size: .; CDR3 length: 13; D gene: .; V gene: TRBV7-9; J gene: TRBJ1-2; CDR3 protein: CASRGDSGNGYTF; CDR3 DNA: TGTGCCAGCAGAGGGGACTCAGGGAACGGCTACACCTTC
clone size: .; CDR3 length: 14; D gene: TRBD1; V gene: TRBV18; J gene: TRBJ1-4; CDR3 protein: CASSWTGGNEKLFF; CDR3 DNA: TGTGCCAGCTCGTGGACAGGAGGTAATGAAAAACTGTTTTTT
clone size: .; CDR3 length: 16; D gene: TRBD1; V gene: TRBV28; J gene: TRBJ1-1; CDR3 protein: CASRWMIGTVNTEAFF; CDR3 DNA: TGTGCCAGCAGGTGGATGATAGGGACAGTGAACACTGAAGCTTTCTTT
clone size: .; CDR3 length: 15; D gene: TRBD1; V gene: TRBV5-4; J gene: TRBJ1-5; CDR3 protein: CASSLDRGSNQPQHF; CDR3 DNA: TGTGCCAGCAGCTTAGACAGGGGCAGCAATCAGCCCCAGCATTTT
clone size: .; CDR3 length: 18; D gene: .; V gene: TRBV11-2; J gene: TRBJ2-5; CDR3 protein: CASSLGARQGGVVGTQYF; CDR3 DNA: TGTGCCAGCAGCTTAGGCGCCAGGCAGGGGGGCGTAGTGGGGACCCAGTACTTC
clone size: .; CDR3 length: 14; D gene: TRBD2; V gene: TRBV9; J gene: TRBJ2-1; CDR3 protein: CASSLQPGGGEQFF; CDR3 DNA: TGTGCCAGCAGCCTCCAGCCGGGAGGAGGTGAGCAGTTCTTC